Listed below are T cell receptor beta chains from one sample, sequenced in a study of blood T cell repertoires in COVID-19. This table comes from immunoSEQ multiplex PCR, and its TCRdb copy is limited to in-frame clones, with some not included. The sample holds 120,000 to 150,000 clones; 85% are singletons and the top ten take 6.2%. The sample comprised PBMCs or T cells enriched from blood (not recorded which). All receptors come from a woman aged 40 to 55 who had recovered from COVID-19. Both conserved end residues are part of each CDR3. D genes are given only for firm matches. Part of the rows lack a size; the others show once, few, many or a class for expanded clones.

clone_size j_call v_call d_call cdr3_aa cdr3_nt
. TRBJ1-2 TRBV3-1/TRBV3-2 TRBD1 CASSPRDRGQGGYTF TGTGCCAGCAGCCCGAGGGACAGGGGGCAAGGTGGCTACACCTTC
. TRBJ2-7 TRBV11-2 TRBD2 CASSSSGLAGLPYEQYF TGTGCCAGCAGCTCATCGGGACTAGCGGGCCTCCCGTACGAGCAGTACTTC
. TRBJ2-5 TRBV18 . CASSPGPGETQYF TGTGCCAGCTCACCGGGGCCAGGAGAGACCCAGTACTTC
few TRBJ1-1 TRBV5-6 TRBD1 CASSEFWTTGGGLITEAFF TGTGCCAGCAGCGAATTTTGGACAACAGGGGGTGGTCTTATCACTGAAGCTTTCTTT
few TRBJ1-2 TRBV2 TRBD1 CASRLGGQGSYGYTF TGTGCCAGCAGGCTGGGCGGACAGGGATCCTATGGCTACACCTTC
many TRBJ1-1 TRBV19 . CASSPVGKMNTEAFF TGTGCCAGTAGTCCAGTCGGGAAGATGAACACTGAAGCTTTCTTT
. TRBJ1-5 TRBV27 . CASSLDTVTNQPQHF TGTGCCAGCAGTTTAGACACAGTGACCAATCAGCCCCAGCATTTT
. TRBJ1-1 TRBV6-5 TRBD1 CASSYSGQGSTEAFF TGTGCCAGCAGTTACTCCGGACAGGGGAGCACTGAAGCTTTCTTT
once TRBJ2-2 TRBV4-1 TRBD1 CASSQRRPGQGTGELFF TGCGCCAGCAGCCAACGCAGACCGGGACAGGGAACCGGGGAGCTGTTTTTT
. TRBJ1-5 TRBV12-2 . CASRLGPPGFYSNQPQHF TGTGCAAGTCGCTTAGGGCCCCCAGGGTTCTATAGCAATCAGCCCCAGCATTTT
. TRBJ2-3 TRBV5-1 TRBD2 CASSLAGTGGTDTQYF TGCGCCAGCAGCTTGGCCGGAACGGGAGGTACGGATACGCAGTATTTT
. TRBJ1-3 TRBV2 TRBD1 CASSAGTGSPRSGNTIYF TGTGCCAGCAGTGCGGGGACAGGGAGTCCACGGTCTGGAAACACCATATATTTT
. TRBJ1-6 TRBV5-1 . CASSFVGRNDSPLHF TGCGCCAGCAGTTTTGTGGGGCGTAACGATTCACCCCTCCACTTT
. TRBJ2-1 TRBV4-2 . CASSQDNGLNEQFF TGTGCCAGCAGCCAAGATAACGGGTTGAATGAGCAGTTCTTC
. TRBJ1-1 TRBV6-5 . CASSEGSGTRAFF TGTGCCAGCAGCGAGGGGTCAGGGACAAGGGCTTTCTTT
. TRBJ1-2 TRBV4-2 TRBD1 CASSQAYRQGAYGYTF TGTGCCAGCAGCCAAGCGTATCGCCAGGGGGCCTATGGCTACACCTTC
. TRBJ2-2 TRBV9 . CASSAIIGELFF TGTGCCAGCAGCGCCATCATCGGGGAGCTGTTTTTT
. TRBJ2-7 TRBV6-5 TRBD1 CASSYRRTGDYGEQYF TGTGCCAGCAGTTATAGAAGGACAGGGGATTATGGCGAGCAGTACTTC
. TRBJ2-7 TRBV29-1 . CSVEDKQEHTYEQYF TGCAGCGTTGAAGACAAACAGGAACACACCTACGAGCAGTACTTC
. TRBJ2-2 TRBV9 . CASSPRPQRANTGELFF TGTGCCAGCAGCCCCCGCCCCCAGCGGGCCAACACCGGGGAGCTGTTTTTT
. TRBJ1-6 TRBV5-1 TRBD1 CASSDPGQGSSYNSPLHF TGCGCCAGCAGCGATCCGGGACAGGGGAGCTCCTATAATTCACCCCTCCACTTT
. TRBJ1-6 TRBV27 TRBD1 CASSLTQGAGSPLHF TGTGCCAGCAGTCTAACACAGGGGGCAGGATCACCCCTCCACTTT
. TRBJ1-6 TRBV30 TRBD1 CAWSAGQDNSPLHF TGTGCCTGGAGCGCGGGACAGGACAATTCACCCCTCCACTTT
. TRBJ1-5 TRBV6-4 . CASSPSGGAQPQHF TGTGCCAGCAGTCCTTCGGGGGGCGCCCAGCCCCAGCATTTT
. TRBJ2-2 TRBV9 TRBD2 CASSVKTSENTGELFF TGTGCCAGCAGCGTAAAGACTAGCGAGAACACCGGGGAGCTGTTTTTT
. TRBJ2-1 TRBV5-4 . CASSLEEYNEQFF TGTGCCAGCAGCTTGGAGGAGTACAATGAGCAGTTCTTC
. TRBJ2-2 TRBV7-8 TRBD1 CASSLRTNWGQGPQGDTGELFF TGTGCCAGCAGCCTACGTACTAATTGGGGACAGGGGCCCCAGGGGGACACCGGGGAGCTGTTTTTT
. TRBJ2-1 TRBV9 . CASSVEFADEQFF TGTGCCAGCAGCGTAGAATTCGCAGATGAGCAGTTCTTC
. TRBJ1-3 TRBV28 TRBD1 CASTPAGQGVRNTIYF TGTGCCAGCACCCCAGCGGGACAGGGGGTAAGAAACACCATATATTTT
few TRBJ2-7 TRBV2 . CATVPGPSYEQYF TGTGCCACAGTTCCAGGGCCATCGTACGAGCAGTACTTC
. TRBJ2-1 TRBV6-5 . CASSYLGGDVNEQFF TGTGCCAGCAGTTATCTAGGTGGAGATGTTAATGAGCAGTTCTTC
. TRBJ2-2 TRBV5-1 TRBD2 CASSPGTSGTTGELFF TGCGCCAGCAGCCCGGGGACTAGCGGGACTACCGGGGAGCTGTTTTTT